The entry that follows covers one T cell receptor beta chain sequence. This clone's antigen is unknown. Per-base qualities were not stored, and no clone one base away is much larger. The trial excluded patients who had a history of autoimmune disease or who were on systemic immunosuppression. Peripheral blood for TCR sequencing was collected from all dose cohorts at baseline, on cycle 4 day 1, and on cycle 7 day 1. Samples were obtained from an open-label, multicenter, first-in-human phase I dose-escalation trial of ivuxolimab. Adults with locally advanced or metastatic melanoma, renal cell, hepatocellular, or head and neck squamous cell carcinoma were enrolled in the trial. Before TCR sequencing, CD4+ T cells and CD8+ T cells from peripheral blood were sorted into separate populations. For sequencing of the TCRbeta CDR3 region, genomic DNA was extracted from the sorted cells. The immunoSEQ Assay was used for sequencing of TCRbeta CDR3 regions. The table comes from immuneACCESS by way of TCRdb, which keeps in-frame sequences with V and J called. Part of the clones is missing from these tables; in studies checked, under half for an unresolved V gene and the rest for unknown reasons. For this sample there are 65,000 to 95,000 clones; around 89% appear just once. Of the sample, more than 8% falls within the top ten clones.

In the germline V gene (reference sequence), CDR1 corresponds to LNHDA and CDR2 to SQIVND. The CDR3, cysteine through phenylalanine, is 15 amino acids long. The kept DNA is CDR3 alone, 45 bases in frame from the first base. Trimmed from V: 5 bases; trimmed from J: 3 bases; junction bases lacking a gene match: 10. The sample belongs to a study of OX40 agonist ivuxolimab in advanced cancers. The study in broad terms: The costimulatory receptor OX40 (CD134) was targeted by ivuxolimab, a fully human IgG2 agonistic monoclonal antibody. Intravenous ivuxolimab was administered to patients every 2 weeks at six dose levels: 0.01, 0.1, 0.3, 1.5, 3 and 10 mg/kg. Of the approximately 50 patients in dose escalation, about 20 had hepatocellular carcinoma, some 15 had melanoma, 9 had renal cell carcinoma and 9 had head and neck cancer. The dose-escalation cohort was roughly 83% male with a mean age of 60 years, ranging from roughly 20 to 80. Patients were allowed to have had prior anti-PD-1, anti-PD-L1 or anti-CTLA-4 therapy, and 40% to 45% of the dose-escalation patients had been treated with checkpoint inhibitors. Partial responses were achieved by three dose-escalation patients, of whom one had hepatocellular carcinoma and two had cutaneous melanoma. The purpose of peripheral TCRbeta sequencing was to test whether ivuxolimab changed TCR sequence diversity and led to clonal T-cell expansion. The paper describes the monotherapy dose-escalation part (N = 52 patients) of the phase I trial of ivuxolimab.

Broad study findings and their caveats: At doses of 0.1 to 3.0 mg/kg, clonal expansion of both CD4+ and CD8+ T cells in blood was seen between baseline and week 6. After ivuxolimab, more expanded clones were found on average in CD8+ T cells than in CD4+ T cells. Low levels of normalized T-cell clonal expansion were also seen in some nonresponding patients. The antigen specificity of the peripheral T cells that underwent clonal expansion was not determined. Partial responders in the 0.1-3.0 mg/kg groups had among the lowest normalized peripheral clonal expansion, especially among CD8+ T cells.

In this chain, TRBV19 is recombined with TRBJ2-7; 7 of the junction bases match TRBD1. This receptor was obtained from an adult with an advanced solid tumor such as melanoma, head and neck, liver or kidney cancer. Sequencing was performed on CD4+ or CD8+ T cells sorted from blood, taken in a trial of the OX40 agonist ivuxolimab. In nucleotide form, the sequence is TGTGCCAGTAGTTCCCGGGACAGCGGAGTCTACGAGCAGTACTTC. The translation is CASSSRDSGVYEQYF.